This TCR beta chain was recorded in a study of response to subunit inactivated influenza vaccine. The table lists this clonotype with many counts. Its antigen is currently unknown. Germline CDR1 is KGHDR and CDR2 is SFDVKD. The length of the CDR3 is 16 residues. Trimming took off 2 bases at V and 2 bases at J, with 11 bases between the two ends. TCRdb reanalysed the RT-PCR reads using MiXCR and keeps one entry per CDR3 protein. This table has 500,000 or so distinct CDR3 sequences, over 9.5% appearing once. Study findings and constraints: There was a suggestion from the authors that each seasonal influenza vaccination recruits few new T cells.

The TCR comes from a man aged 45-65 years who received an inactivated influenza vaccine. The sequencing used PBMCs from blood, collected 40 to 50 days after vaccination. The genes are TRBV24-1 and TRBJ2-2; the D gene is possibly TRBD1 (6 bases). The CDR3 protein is CATSDSSRGNTGELFF. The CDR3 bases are TGTGCCACCAGTGATTCGAGCAGGGGAAACACCGGGGAGCTGTTTTTT.